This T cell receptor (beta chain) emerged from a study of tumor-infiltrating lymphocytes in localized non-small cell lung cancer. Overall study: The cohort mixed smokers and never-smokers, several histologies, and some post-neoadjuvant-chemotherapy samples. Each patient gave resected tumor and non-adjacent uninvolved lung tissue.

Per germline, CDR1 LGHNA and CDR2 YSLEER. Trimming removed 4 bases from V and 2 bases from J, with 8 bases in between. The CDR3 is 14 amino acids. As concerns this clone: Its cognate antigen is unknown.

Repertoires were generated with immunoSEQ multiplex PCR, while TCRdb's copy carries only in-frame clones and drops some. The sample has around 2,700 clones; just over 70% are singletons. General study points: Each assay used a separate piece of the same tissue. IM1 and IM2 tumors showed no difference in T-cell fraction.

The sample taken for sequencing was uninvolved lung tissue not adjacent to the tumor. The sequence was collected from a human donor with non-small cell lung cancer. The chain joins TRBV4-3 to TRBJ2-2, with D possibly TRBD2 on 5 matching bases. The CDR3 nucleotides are TGCGCCAGCAGCCCCACGGGAAACACCGGGGAGCTGTTTTTT. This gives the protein CASSPTGNTGELFF.